This TCR beta chain was found in a study of cytomegalovirus exposure and HLA in healthy donors. Overall study: A preliminary data release comprised approximately 85 million unique TCRs obtained from HLA-typed donors.

Germline V CDR1 and CDR2: SQVTM, ANQGSEA. This CDR3 spans 12 amino acids. Trimming pared 5 bases from V and 5 bases from J, leaving 12 bases between. About this clone: What it binds is unknown.

Notes on the study in general: Solely CMV serostatus was available to characterize immune exposure. Segments of the TCR beta V type were, in most cases, productive about 87% or about 30% of the time in an earlier analysis. A later analysis associated some 18,000 TCR beta sequences with HLA alleles at a 0.05 false discovery rate.

The PCR employed 60 Vbeta primers together with 13 Jbeta primers. Libraries were prepared by immunoSEQ multiplex PCR; TCRdb keeps only in-frame clonotypes and omits some of them. Here the sample spans over 110,000 clones, over 70% being singletons. V is TRBV29-1 and J is TRBJ1-1; no reliable D call. The source of this sequence is a man in his forties in good health and CMV-seronegative. Sequenced sample: PBMCs. The CDR3 here is CSVRRAQTEAFF. The CDR3 bases are TGCAGCGTTCGGAGGGCGCAGACTGAAGCTTTCTTT. The full variable domain, its missing parts supplied by reference TRBV29-1 and TRBJ1-1, is SAVISQKPSRDICQRGTSLTIQCQVDSQVTMMFWYRQQPGQSLTLIATANQGSEATYESGFVIDKFPISRPNLTFSTLTVSNMSPEDSSIYLCSVRRAQTEAFFGQGTRLTVV.